This T cell receptor beta chain was retrieved from a study of response to subunit inactivated influenza vaccine. Study findings and constraints: T cells newly recruited by each seasonal influenza vaccination are few, the authors suggested.

MiXCR, run by TCRdb on the RT-PCR reads, gives a single entry per CDR3 protein. The sample consists of about 500,000 distinct CDR3 sequences, more than 15% of them appearing once. This clonotype was detected a few times. Its antigen is not known. The sequencing here drew on CD4+ T cells sorted from PBMCs, taken less than 30 months after vaccination. The receptor was isolated from a man aged 50 to 75 who received an inactivated influenza vaccine.

The CDR3 sequence is CASRRVDTEAFF. As DNA, the CDR3 is TGTGCCAGCAGACGAGTAGACACTGAAGCTTTCTTT. The V gene is TRBV6-2 or TRBV6-3, the J gene TRBJ1-1; D call uncertain. The germline V gene has CDR1 MNHEY and CDR2 SVGEGT. The CDR3 covers 12 residues. The ends were cut back, 6 bases at V and 3 bases at J, with 8 bases in the middle.